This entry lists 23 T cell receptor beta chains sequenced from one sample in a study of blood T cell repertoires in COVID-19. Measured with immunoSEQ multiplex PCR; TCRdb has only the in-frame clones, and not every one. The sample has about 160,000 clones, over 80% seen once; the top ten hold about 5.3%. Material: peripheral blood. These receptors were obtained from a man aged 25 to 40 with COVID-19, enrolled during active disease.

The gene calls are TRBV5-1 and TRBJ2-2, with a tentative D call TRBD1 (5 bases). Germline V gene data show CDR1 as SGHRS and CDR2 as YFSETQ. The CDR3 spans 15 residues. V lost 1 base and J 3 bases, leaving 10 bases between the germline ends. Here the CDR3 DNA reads TGCGCCAGCAGCTTGAGGGGTTTTTACACCGGGGAGCTGTTTTTT. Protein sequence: CASSLRGFYTGELFF.

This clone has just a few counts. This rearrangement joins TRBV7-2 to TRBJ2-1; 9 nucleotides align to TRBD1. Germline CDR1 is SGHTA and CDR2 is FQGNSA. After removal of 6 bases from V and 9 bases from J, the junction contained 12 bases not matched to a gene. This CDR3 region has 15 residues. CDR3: CASSPGRDRVGEQFF. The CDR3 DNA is TGTGCCAGCAGTCCCGGCCGGGACAGGGTGGGTGAGCAGTTCTTC.

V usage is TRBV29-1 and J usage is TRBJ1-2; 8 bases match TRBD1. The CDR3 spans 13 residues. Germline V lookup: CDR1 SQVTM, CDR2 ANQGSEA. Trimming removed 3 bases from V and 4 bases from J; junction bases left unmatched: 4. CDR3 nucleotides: TGCAGCGTTGATGCAGGGGGCAGCTATGGCTACACCTTC. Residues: CSVDAGGSYGYTF.

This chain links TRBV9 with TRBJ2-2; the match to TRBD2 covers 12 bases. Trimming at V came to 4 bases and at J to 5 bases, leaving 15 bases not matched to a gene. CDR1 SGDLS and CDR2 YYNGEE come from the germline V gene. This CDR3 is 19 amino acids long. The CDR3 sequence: CASSPGLAGPRYRTGELFF. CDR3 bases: TGTGCCAGCAGCCCGGGACTAGCGGGTCCGAGGTACCGAACCGGGGAGCTGTTTTTT.

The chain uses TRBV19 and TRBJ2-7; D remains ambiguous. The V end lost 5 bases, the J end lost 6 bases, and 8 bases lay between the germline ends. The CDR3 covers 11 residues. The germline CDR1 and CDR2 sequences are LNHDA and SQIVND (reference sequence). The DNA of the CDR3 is TGTGCCAGTAGTTCCCGTAGCGAGCAGTACTTC. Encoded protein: CASSSRSEQYF. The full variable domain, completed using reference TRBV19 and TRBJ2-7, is DGGITQSPKYLFRKEGQNVTLSCEQNLNHDAMYWYRQDPGQGLRLIYYSQIVNDFQKGDIAEGYSVSREKKESFPLTVTSAQKNPTAFYLCASSSRSEQYFGPGTRLTVT.

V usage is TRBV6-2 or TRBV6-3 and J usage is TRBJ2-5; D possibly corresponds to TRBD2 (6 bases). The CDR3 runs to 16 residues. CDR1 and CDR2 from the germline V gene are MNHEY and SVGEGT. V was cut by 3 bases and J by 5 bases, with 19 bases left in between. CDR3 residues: CASSYNAGLGAETQYF. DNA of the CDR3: TGTGCCAGCAGTTATAACGCGGGACTCGGGGCGGAGACCCAGTACTTC.

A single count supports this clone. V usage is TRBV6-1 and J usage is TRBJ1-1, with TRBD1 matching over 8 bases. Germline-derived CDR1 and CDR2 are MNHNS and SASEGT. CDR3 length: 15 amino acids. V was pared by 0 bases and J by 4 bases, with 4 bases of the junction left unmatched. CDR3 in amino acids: CASSEAPGGSTEAFF. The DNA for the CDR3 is TGTGCCAGCAGTGAAGCACCAGGGGGCTCCACTGAAGCTTTCTTT.

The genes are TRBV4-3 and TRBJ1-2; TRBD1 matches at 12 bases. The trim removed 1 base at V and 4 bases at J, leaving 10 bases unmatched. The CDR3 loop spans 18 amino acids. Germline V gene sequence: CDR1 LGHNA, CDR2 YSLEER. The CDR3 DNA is TGCGCCAGCAGCCAAGGACCCTCCGGGACAGGGGGCATCTATGGCTACACCTTC. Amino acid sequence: CASSQGPSGTGGIYGYTF.

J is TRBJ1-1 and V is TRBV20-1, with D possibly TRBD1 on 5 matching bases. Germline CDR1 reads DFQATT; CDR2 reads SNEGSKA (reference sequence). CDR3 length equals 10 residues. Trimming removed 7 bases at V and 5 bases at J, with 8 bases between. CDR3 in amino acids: CSGGGTEAFF. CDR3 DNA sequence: TGCAGTGGGGGGGGGACTGAAGCTTTCTTT.

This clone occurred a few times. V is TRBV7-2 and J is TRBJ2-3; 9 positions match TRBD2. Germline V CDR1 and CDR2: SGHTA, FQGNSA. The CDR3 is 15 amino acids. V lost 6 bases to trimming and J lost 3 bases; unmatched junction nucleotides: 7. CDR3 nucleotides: TGTGCCAGCAGATGGAGACTAGCGGCAACAGATACGCAGTATTTT. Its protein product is CASRWRLAATDTQYF.

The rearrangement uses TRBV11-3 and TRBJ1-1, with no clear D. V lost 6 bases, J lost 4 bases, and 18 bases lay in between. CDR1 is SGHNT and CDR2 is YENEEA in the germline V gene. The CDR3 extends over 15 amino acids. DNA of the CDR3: TGTGCCAGCAGTCCCGGACTGAGCTCGAGCACTGAAGCTTTCTTT. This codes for CASSPGLSSSTEAFF.

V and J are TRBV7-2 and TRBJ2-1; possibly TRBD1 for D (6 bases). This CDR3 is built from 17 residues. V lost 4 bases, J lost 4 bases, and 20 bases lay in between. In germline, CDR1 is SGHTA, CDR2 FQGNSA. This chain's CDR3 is CASSSMTGPSRYNEQFF. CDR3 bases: TGTGCCAGCAGCTCTATGACAGGACCAAGTAGATACAATGAGCAGTTCTTC.

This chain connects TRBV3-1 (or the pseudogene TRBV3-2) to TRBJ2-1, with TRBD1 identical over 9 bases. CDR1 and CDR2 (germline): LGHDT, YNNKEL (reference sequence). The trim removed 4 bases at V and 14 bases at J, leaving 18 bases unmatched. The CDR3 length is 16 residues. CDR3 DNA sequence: TGTGCCAGCAGCCGTTCCCCGGGACAGGGAGGCACCACAAAGTTCTTC. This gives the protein CASSRSPGQGGTTKFF.

The CDR3 sequence: CASGLSQRNDYTF. The CDR3 DNA is TGTGCTAGTGGTTTAAGTCAGAGGAACGACTACACCTTC. The J gene is TRBJ1-2, the V gene TRBV12-5, with D unclear. V shed 3 bases and J shed 10 bases, with 15 bases lying between them. Germline CDR1 is LGHNT and CDR2 is FRNRAP. The CDR3 runs to 13 residues. The whole variable domain, remainder taken from reference TRBV12-5 and TRBJ1-2, is DARVTQTPRHKVTEMGQEVTMRCQPILGHNTVFWYRQTMMQGLELLAYFRNRAPLDDSGMPKDRFSAEMPDATLATLKIQPSEPRDSAVYFCASGLSQRNDYTFGSGTRLTVV.

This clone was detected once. The CDR3 nucleotides read TGTGCCAGCAGCACGAGGACTAGCAGGGTCGAGACCCAGTACTTC. This codes for CASSTRTSRVETQYF. The chain employs TRBV9 and TRBJ2-5, with 8 positions matching TRBD2. V lost 4 bases and J lost 5; bases outside the gene matches: 10. The V gene's germline CDR1 is SGDLS and CDR2 YYNGEE. This CDR3 spans 15 amino acids.

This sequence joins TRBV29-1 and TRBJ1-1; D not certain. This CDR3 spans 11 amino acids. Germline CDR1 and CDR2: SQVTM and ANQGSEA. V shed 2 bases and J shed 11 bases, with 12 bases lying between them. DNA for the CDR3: TGCAGCGTTGAAATAGGAAGGGAGGCTTTCTTT. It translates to CSVEIGREAFF.

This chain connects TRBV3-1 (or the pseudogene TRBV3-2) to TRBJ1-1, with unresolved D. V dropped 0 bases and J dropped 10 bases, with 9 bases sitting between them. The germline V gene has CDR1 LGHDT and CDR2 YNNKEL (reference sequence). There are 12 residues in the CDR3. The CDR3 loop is CASSQEREGAFF. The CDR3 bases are TGTGCCAGCAGCCAAGAAAGGGAGGGAGCTTTCTTT.

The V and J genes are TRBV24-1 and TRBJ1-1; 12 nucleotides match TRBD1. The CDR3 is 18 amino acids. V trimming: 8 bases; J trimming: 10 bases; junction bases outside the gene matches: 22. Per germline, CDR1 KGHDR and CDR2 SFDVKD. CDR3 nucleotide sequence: TGTGCCACCACCCCCGATTGGGAAGGGACAGGGGGCCGTTCTGGAGCTTTCTTT. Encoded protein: CATTPDWEGTGGRSGAFF.

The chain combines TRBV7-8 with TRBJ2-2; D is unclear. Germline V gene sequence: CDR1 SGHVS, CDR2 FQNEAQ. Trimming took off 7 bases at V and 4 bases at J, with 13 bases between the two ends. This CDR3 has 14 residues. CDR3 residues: CASILRSGTGELFF. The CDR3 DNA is TGTGCCAGCATCCTAAGAAGTGGCACCGGGGAGCTGTTTTTT.

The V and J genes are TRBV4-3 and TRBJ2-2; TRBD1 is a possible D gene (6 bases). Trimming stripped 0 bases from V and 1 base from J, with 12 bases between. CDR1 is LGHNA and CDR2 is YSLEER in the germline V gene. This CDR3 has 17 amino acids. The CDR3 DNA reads TGCGCCAGCAGCCAAGATGAGGGGACACTGAACACCGGGGAGCTGTTTTTT. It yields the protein CASSQDEGTLNTGELFF.

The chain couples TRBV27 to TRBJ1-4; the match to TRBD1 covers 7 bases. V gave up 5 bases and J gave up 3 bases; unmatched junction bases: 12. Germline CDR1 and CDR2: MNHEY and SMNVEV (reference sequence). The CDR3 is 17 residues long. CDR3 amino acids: CASSTSTRDRPNEKLFF. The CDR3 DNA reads TGTGCCAGCAGTACCTCGACCCGGGACAGACCTAATGAAAAACTGTTTTTT.

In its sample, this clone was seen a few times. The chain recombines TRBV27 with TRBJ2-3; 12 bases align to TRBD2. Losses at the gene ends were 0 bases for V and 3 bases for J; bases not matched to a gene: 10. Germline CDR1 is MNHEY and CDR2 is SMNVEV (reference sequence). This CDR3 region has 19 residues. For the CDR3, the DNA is TGTGCCAGCAGTTTATCGAGCCCGGGAACTAGCGGGAGGACAGATACGCAGTATTTT. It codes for CASSLSSPGTSGRTDTQYF.

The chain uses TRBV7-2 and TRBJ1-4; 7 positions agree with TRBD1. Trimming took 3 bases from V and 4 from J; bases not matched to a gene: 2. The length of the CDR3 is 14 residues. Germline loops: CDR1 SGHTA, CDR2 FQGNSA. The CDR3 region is CASSFGTVNEKLFF. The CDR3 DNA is TGTGCCAGCAGCTTTGGGACAGTTAATGAAAAACTGTTTTTT.